The 9 T cell receptor beta chains below all came from one sample that was sequenced in a study of HIV-infected patients and healthy controls. No cell fractionation was done, so the repertoire covers all unsorted peripheral blood T cells. Alpha and beta constant-region primers primed reverse transcription of approximately 460 ng RNA. Separate chain-specific third strand synthesis with multiplexing indices produced the alpha and beta libraries. In TCRdb, the 5' RACE reads were re-called with MiXCR into one record per CDR3 protein. The sample lists some 15,000 distinct CDR3 sequences; about 7.7% were seen once. Sequenced material: blood. Source of these receptors: an adult in good health.

This clonotype was counted ten times or more. This chain uses TRBV2 with TRBJ2-3, with TRBD1 as a possible D gene (6 bases). The length of the CDR3 is 14 residues. CDR1 and CDR2 from the germline V gene are SNHLY and FYNNEI. Trimming cost V 11 bases and J 2 bases, with 17 bases left between them. The CDR3 bases are TGTGCCTCTCTGCTGGGGGCCAACACAGATACGCAGTATTTT. Translation gives CASLLGANTDTQYF.

This clonotype has a count of ten or more. Compared with germline, one end of the junction differs, possibly owing to a read error. V is TRBV4-2 and J is TRBJ2-3; 8 bases line up with TRBD1. Per the germline V gene, CDR1 is LGHNA and CDR2 is YNFKEQ. CDR3 size: 15 residues. CDR3: CVSSDRQGSTDTQYF. CDR3 DNA: TGTGTCAGCAGCGATCGACAGGGGAGCACAGATACGCAGTATTTT.

By proportion, this clonotype is medium-sized. V gene TRBV2 combines with J gene TRBJ2-3; 7 bases align to TRBD1. Looked up from germline, CDR1 is SNHLY and CDR2 is FYNNEI. Trimming at V came to 7 bases and at J to 3 bases, leaving 10 bases not matched to a gene. The CDR3 runs 15 residues. The CDR3 loop is CASTRDRRGTDTQYF. CDR3 in DNA: TGTGCCAGCACGAGGGACAGAAGGGGGACAGATACGCAGTATTTT.

This clonotype was seen ten or more times. The V gene is TRBV2, the J gene TRBJ2-1, with D possibly matching TRBD2 (5 bases). Germline-derived CDR1 and CDR2 are SNHLY and FYNNEI. The CDR3 runs 15 residues. V dropped 4 bases and J dropped 2 bases, with 12 bases sitting between them. CDR3 residues: CASSGSGTPYNEQFF. CDR3 DNA: TGTGCCAGCAGTGGGAGCGGAACACCCTACAATGAGCAGTTCTTC.

This clonotype has at least ten counts. The J gene is TRBJ1-1, the V gene TRBV4-2; no definite D call. V was trimmed by 0 bases and J by 4 bases, leaving 12 bases between them. The CDR3 loop spans 15 amino acids. CDR1 and CDR2 (germline): LGHNA, YNFKEQ. For the CDR3, the DNA is TGTGCCAGCAGCCAAGAAACCCGCGGCGGCACTGAAGCTTTCTTT. Protein sequence: CASSQETRGGTEAFF.

This CDR3 reads CASSFGGPGEQYF. The CDR3 DNA reads as TGTGCCAGCAGCTTCGGCGGCCCGGGAGAGCAGTACTTC. This chain joins TRBV5-5 and TRBJ2-7, with a possible D match to TRBD2 (5 bases). Trimming pared 2 bases from V and 7 bases from J, leaving 13 bases between. This CDR3 is built from 13 residues. The germline gives CDR1 SGHKS, CDR2 YYEKEE (reference sequence).

This clonotype appeared many times. This chain links TRBV24-1 with TRBJ1-1; D is unresolved. V gave up 4 bases and J gave up 11 bases, with 16 bases separating them. The CDR3 runs 13 residues. The germline gives CDR1 KGHDR, CDR2 SFDVKD. CDR3 sequence: CATSDPQSSAAFF. CDR3 bases: TGTGCCACCAGTGACCCGCAGTCCTCCGCGGCTTTCTTT.

This clonotype was seen a single time. This may be a read error, as it is one base from a much larger clone. The gene calls are TRBV18 and TRBJ2-3; tentatively, D is TRBD1 (5 bases). This CDR3 is built from 13 residues. Germline V gives CDR1 KGHSH, CDR2 LQKENI. The CDR3 nucleotides read TGTGCCAGCTCACCAGGGGCCGCAGATACGCATTATTTT. It specifies CASSPGAADTHYF.

On this clonotype itself: This clone may be a read error of a much larger clone one base away. CDR3: CASSLRGRTSGGWSYNEQFF. In nucleotides, the CDR3 is TGTGCCAGCAGCTTACGGGGGCGGACTAGCGGGGGTTGGTCCTACAATGAGCAGTTCTTC. The V call is TRBV7-3, the J call TRBJ2-1; 13 bases match TRBD2. Germline V gives CDR1 SGHTA, CDR2 FQGTGA. The CDR3 runs 20 residues. V shed 2 bases, J shed 1 base, and the junction held 11 bases outside the gene matches.